The 5 T cell receptor beta chains in this list originate from one sample, sequenced in a study of blood T cell repertoires in COVID-19. The assay was immunoSEQ multiplex PCR, and TCRdb's table has in-frame clones only and misses some. The repertoire holds roughly 68,000 clones, roughly 83% seen once, with around 8% in the top ten. The sequenced material came from peripheral blood. These TCRs come from a man in his fifties or sixties with active COVID-19.

The chain couples TRBV11-2 to TRBJ1-1; no firm D call. V was shortened by 3 bases and J by 1 base, with 9 bases between the two germline ends. Germline CDR1 and CDR2: SGHAT and FQNNGV. CDR3 size: 14 residues. In nucleotides, the CDR3 is TGTGCCAGCAGCTTGGGCGTAGGGAACACTGAAGCTTTCTTT. Protein sequence: CASSLGVGNTEAFF.

V and J are TRBV27 and TRBJ2-3; no clear D. CDR1 is MNHEY and CDR2 is SMNVEV in the germline V gene (reference sequence). With 1 base removed from V and 0 bases from J, the gap between germline ends came to 5 bases. The CDR3 loop spans 14 amino acids. The CDR3 is CASSLLGSTDTQYF. The CDR3 DNA reads as TGTGCCAGCAGTTTATTGGGCAGCACAGATACGCAGTATTTT.

The chain joins TRBV2 to TRBJ1-4; TRBD1 matches at 7 bases. From germline, CDR1 is SNHLY and CDR2 FYNNEI. V lost 7 bases and J lost 7; bases outside the gene matches: 6. This CDR3 spans 13 amino acids. CDR3: CASTGTEGEKLFF. As DNA, the CDR3 is TGTGCCAGCACCGGGACAGAAGGTGAAAAACTGTTTTTT.

This chain connects TRBV5-4 to TRBJ2-2, with TRBD2 identical over 7 bases. Germline V CDR1 and CDR2: SGHNT, YYREEE (reference sequence). With 0 bases clipped from V and 7 bases from J, the junction kept 6 bases outside the gene matches. CDR3 length: 15 amino acids. Here the CDR3 reads CASSLGGRAFGELFF. In DNA, the CDR3 is TGTGCCAGCAGCTTGGGGGGGAGGGCGTTCGGGGAGCTGTTTTTT. The entire variable domain, with the rest obtained from reference TRBV5-4 and TRBJ2-2, is as follows: ETGVTQSPTHLIKTRGQQVTLRCSSQSGHNTVSWYQQALGQGPQFIFQYYREEENGRGNFPPRFSGLQFPNYSSELNVNALELDDSALYLCASSLGGRAFGELFFGEGSRLTVL.

This clone was detected only a few times. The chain combines TRBV2 with TRBJ2-3; 11 positions agree with TRBD2. This CDR3 has 17 residues. The ends lost 0 bases at V and 2 bases at J; junction bases unmatched: 4. Germline V lookup: CDR1 SNHLY, CDR2 FYNNEI. CDR3 amino acids: CASSEAGTSGNTDTQYF. The DNA for the CDR3 is TGTGCCAGCAGTGAAGCCGGGACTAGCGGCAACACAGATACGCAGTATTTT. Full variable domain (remainder filled in from reference TRBV2 and TRBJ2-3): EPEVTQTPSHQVTQMGQEVILRCVPISNHLYFYWYRQILGQKVEFLVSFYNNEISEKSEIFDDQFSVERPDGSNFTLKIRSTKLEDSAMYFCASSEAGTSGNTDTQYFGPGTRLTVL.